Listed below are T cell receptor beta chains from one sample, sequenced in a study of blood T cells in healthy people across ages. TCRdb re-derived calls from the 5' RACE reads in MiXCR, one entry per CDR3 protein. The data contain hundreds of thousands of distinct CDR3 sequences, 52% of them singletons. Source material: blood. The origin of the receptors is a woman of 80 years or more in good health. Each CDR3 is given with its conserved first and last residue. D genes are given only for firm matches. Clone size is not always given. Where it is, it says once, few, many or a class for expanded clones.

V gene: TRBV7-2
clone size: .
D gene: TRBD2
J gene: TRBJ2-3
CDR3 length: 15
CDR3 protein: CASSPWGGSSDTQYF
CDR3 DNA: TGTGCCAGCAGCCCATGGGGCGGGAGTTCAGATACGCAGTATTTT

V gene: TRBV12-3/TRBV12-4
clone size: .
D gene: .
J gene: TRBJ2-5
CDR3 length: 14
CDR3 protein: CASSLSVRQETQYF
CDR3 DNA: TGTGCCAGCAGTTTAAGCGTCAGACAAGAGACCCAGTACTTC

V gene: TRBV10-1
clone size: many
D gene: TRBD2
J gene: TRBJ2-5
CDR3 length: 15
CDR3 protein: CASSRLAGGSETQYF
CDR3 DNA: TGCGCCAGCAGTCGACTAGCGGGAGGATCGGAGACCCAGTACTTC

V gene: TRBV5-6
clone size: many
D gene: .
J gene: TRBJ1-2
CDR3 length: 14
CDR3 protein: CASSSPPGIDGYTF
CDR3 DNA: TGTGCCAGCAGCTCGCCCCCCGGAATTGATGGCTACACCTTC

V gene: TRBV6-5
clone size: .
D gene: .
J gene: TRBJ1-1
CDR3 length: 14
CDR3 protein: CASSYSGGDTEAFF
CDR3 DNA: TGTGCCAGCAGTTACTCTGGTGGGGACACTGAAGCTTTCTTT

V gene: TRBV24-1
clone size: .
D gene: .
J gene: TRBJ2-3
CDR3 length: 15
CDR3 protein: CATSDLGQTTDTQYF
CDR3 DNA: TGTGCCACCAGTGATTTGGGACAAACCACAGATACGCAGTATTTT

V gene: TRBV7-2
clone size: .
D gene: TRBD1
J gene: TRBJ2-1
CDR3 length: 15
CDR3 protein: CASSAGQGPYNEQFF
CDR3 DNA: TGTGCCAGCAGCGCGGGACAGGGGCCTTACAATGAGCAGTTCTTC

V gene: TRBV29-1
clone size: .
D gene: .
J gene: TRBJ2-7
CDR3 length: 13
CDR3 protein: CSVELQTSYEQYF
CDR3 DNA: TGCAGCGTTGAACTACAGACCTCCTACGAGCAGTACTTC

V gene: TRBV15
clone size: .
D gene: TRBD2
J gene: TRBJ2-1
CDR3 length: 12
CDR3 protein: CATSSLAGLQFF
CDR3 DNA: TGTGCCACCAGCTCGCTAGCGGGCCTACAGTTCTTC

V gene: TRBV13
clone size: many
D gene: .
J gene: TRBJ1-2
CDR3 length: 15
CDR3 protein: CASSPRVGKGYGYTF
CDR3 DNA: TGTGCCAGCAGCCCGAGGGTGGGGAAAGGGTATGGCTACACCTTC

V gene: TRBV10-3
clone size: .
D gene: .
J gene: TRBJ1-4
CDR3 length: 16
CDR3 protein: CAIGRDWTSGNEELFF
CDR3 DNA: TGTGCCATCGGCCGGGACTGGACTTCGGGGAATGAAGAACTGTTTTTT

V gene: TRBV7-3
clone size: many
D gene: .
J gene: TRBJ2-3
CDR3 length: 20
CDR3 protein: CASSLSHGWGRGASTDTQYF
CDR3 DNA: TGTGCCAGCAGCTTAAGTCATGGTTGGGGCAGGGGCGCTAGCACAGATACGCAGTATTTT

V gene: TRBV20-1
clone size: .
D gene: .
J gene: TRBJ2-1
CDR3 length: 13
CDR3 protein: CSAAKGSTNEQFF
CDR3 DNA: TGCAGTGCTGCTAAAGGAAGCACCAATGAGCAGTTCTTC

V gene: TRBV15
clone size: .
D gene: .
J gene: TRBJ1-2
CDR3 length: 16
CDR3 protein: CATSRQTRTLEGGYTF
CDR3 DNA: TGTGCCACCAGCAGACAAACCCGGACTCTAGAAGGTGGCTACACCTTC

V gene: TRBV20-1
clone size: .
D gene: .
J gene: TRBJ2-1
CDR3 length: 11
CDR3 protein: CSASYGETQFF
CDR3 DNA: TGCAGTGCTAGTTATGGGGAGACCCAGTTCTTC

V gene: TRBV11-1
clone size: many
D gene: .
J gene: TRBJ2-7
CDR3 length: 15
CDR3 protein: CASSAPPEGVYEQYF
CDR3 DNA: TGTGCCAGCAGCGCCCCCCCCGAGGGTGTCTACGAGCAGTACTTC

V gene: TRBV3-1
clone size: .
D gene: .
J gene: TRBJ1-1
CDR3 length: 12
CDR3 protein: CASSYSLGEAFF
CDR3 DNA: TGTGCCAGCAGTTACAGCTTGGGTGAAGCTTTCTTT

V gene: TRBV25-1
clone size: .
D gene: .
J gene: TRBJ2-1
CDR3 length: 11
CDR3 protein: CACRYGDEQFF
CDR3 DNA: TGTGCCTGCAGGTATGGGGATGAGCAGTTCTTC

V gene: TRBV28
clone size: .
D gene: .
J gene: TRBJ2-1
CDR3 length: 14
CDR3 protein: CASSSPGMNNEQFF
CDR3 DNA: TGTGCCAGCAGTTCTCCAGGGATGAACAATGAGCAGTTCTTC

V gene: TRBV12-3/TRBV12-4
clone size: many
D gene: TRBD1
J gene: TRBJ1-5
CDR3 length: 15
CDR3 protein: CASSLGQGDYQPQHF
CDR3 DNA: TGTGCCAGCAGCCTCGGACAGGGTGACTATCAGCCCCAGCATTTT

V gene: TRBV7-9
clone size: .
D gene: .
J gene: TRBJ2-4
CDR3 length: 19
CDR3 protein: CASSLLPRQVERAKNIQYF
CDR3 DNA: TGTGCCAGCAGCTTACTGCCGAGGCAGGTCGAGCGAGCCAAAAACATTCAGTACTTC

V gene: TRBV29-1
clone size: .
D gene: TRBD2
J gene: TRBJ2-1
CDR3 length: 15
CDR3 protein: CSVEAMSGSRNEQFF
CDR3 DNA: TGCAGCGTTGAAGCGATGAGCGGGAGTCGGAATGAGCAGTTCTTC

V gene: TRBV20-1
clone size: few
D gene: .
J gene: TRBJ1-5
CDR3 length: 14
CDR3 protein: CSAEGRSSNQPQHF
CDR3 DNA: TGCAGTGCCGAGGGCAGGAGCAGCAATCAGCCCCAGCATTTT

V gene: TRBV7-3
clone size: many
D gene: .
J gene: TRBJ2-3
CDR3 length: 16
CDR3 protein: CASSVGSGGSTDTQYF
CDR3 DNA: TGTGCCAGCAGCGTGGGCTCCGGGGGCAGCACAGATACGCAGTATTTT

V gene: TRBV12-3/TRBV12-4
clone size: many
D gene: TRBD1
J gene: TRBJ2-7
CDR3 length: 16
CDR3 protein: CASSSTRDRSPYEQYF
CDR3 DNA: TGTGCCAGCAGCTCCACCCGGGACAGGTCTCCCTACGAGCAGTACTTC

V gene: TRBV6-5
clone size: many
D gene: .
J gene: TRBJ2-5
CDR3 length: 13
CDR3 protein: CASSSGTNNEQYF
CDR3 DNA: TGTGCCAGCAGTTCCGGGACCAACAATGAGCAGTACTTC

V gene: TRBV20-1
clone size: .
D gene: TRBD1
J gene: TRBJ1-2
CDR3 length: 13
CDR3 protein: CSAGQVGMDGYTF
CDR3 DNA: TGCAGTGCCGGACAGGTGGGGATGGATGGCTACACCTTC

V gene: TRBV20-1
clone size: .
D gene: .
J gene: TRBJ2-6
CDR3 length: 18
CDR3 protein: CSARDYRFEGSGANVLTF
CDR3 DNA: TGCAGTGCTAGAGATTATCGATTCGAAGGCTCTGGGGCCAACGTCCTGACTTTC

V gene: TRBV6-5
clone size: .
D gene: .
J gene: TRBJ2-1
CDR3 length: 14
CDR3 protein: CASTHTHGANEQFF
CDR3 DNA: TGTGCCAGCACACATACCCACGGCGCTAATGAGCAGTTCTTC

V gene: TRBV20-1
clone size: many
D gene: TRBD1
J gene: TRBJ2-7
CDR3 length: 14
CDR3 protein: CSANRDRLPYEQYF
CDR3 DNA: TGCAGTGCCAACCGGGACAGGCTCCCCTACGAGCAGTACTTC

V gene: TRBV15
clone size: .
D gene: .
J gene: TRBJ2-5
CDR3 length: 15
CDR3 protein: CATSRDWEGVETQYF
CDR3 DNA: TGTGCCACCAGCAGAGATTGGGAGGGGGTTGAGACCCAGTACTTC

V gene: TRBV3-1
clone size: .
D gene: TRBD2
J gene: TRBJ2-3
CDR3 length: 16
CDR3 protein: CASSRLAGTITDTQYF
CDR3 DNA: TGTGCCAGCAGCCGACTAGCGGGGACAATCACAGATACGCAGTATTTT

V gene: TRBV27
clone size: .
D gene: .
J gene: TRBJ2-1
CDR3 length: 13
CDR3 protein: CASSLDGFNEQFF
CDR3 DNA: TGTGCCAGCAGTTTAGACGGATTCAATGAGCAGTTCTTC

V gene: TRBV27
clone size: .
D gene: .
J gene: TRBJ2-7
CDR3 length: 14
CDR3 protein: CASSLSPASYEQYF
CDR3 DNA: TGTGCCAGCAGTTTATCCCCGGCCTCCTACGAGCAGTACTTC

V gene: TRBV12-3/TRBV12-4
clone size: many
D gene: .
J gene: TRBJ2-3
CDR3 length: 15
CDR3 protein: CASRKQGFGTDTQYF
CDR3 DNA: TGTGCCAGCAGGAAACAGGGATTTGGTACAGATACGCAGTATTTT

V gene: TRBV15
clone size: .
D gene: TRBD2
J gene: TRBJ2-1
CDR3 length: 15
CDR3 protein: CATSRDPAGVNEQFF
CDR3 DNA: TGTGCCACCAGCAGAGATCCAGCGGGGGTCAATGAGCAGTTCTTC

V gene: TRBV9
clone size: .
D gene: .
J gene: TRBJ2-3
CDR3 length: 16
CDR3 protein: CASSQLASATTDTQYF
CDR3 DNA: TGTGCCAGCAGCCAACTCGCTAGCGCTACCACAGATACGCAGTATTTT

V gene: TRBV29-1
clone size: .
D gene: TRBD1
J gene: TRBJ2-1
CDR3 length: 14
CDR3 protein: CSVEVNRGHSEQFF
CDR3 DNA: TGCAGCGTTGAAGTTAACAGGGGGCACAGTGAGCAGTTCTTC

V gene: TRBV24-1
clone size: .
D gene: TRBD2
J gene: TRBJ2-1
CDR3 length: 16
CDR3 protein: CATSDFDWTSLNEQFF
CDR3 DNA: TGTGCCACCAGTGATTTCGACTGGACTAGCCTGAATGAGCAGTTCTTC

V gene: TRBV29-1
clone size: once
D gene: TRBD2
J gene: TRBJ2-1
CDR3 length: 17
CDR3 protein: CSVSGTSGGTSYNEQFF
CDR3 DNA: TGCAGCGTTTCCGGGACTAGCGGGGGGACAAGCTACAATGAGCAGTTCTTC

V gene: TRBV28
clone size: few
D gene: .
J gene: TRBJ2-3
CDR3 length: 15
CDR3 protein: CASSLAGTQGDTQYF
CDR3 DNA: TGTGCCAGCAGTCTAGCCGGGACACAGGGAGATACGCAGTATTTT

V gene: TRBV7-2
clone size: .
D gene: .
J gene: TRBJ2-7
CDR3 length: 15
CDR3 protein: CASSLVQSPGETPYF
CDR3 DNA: TGTGCCAGCAGCTTAGTCCAGTCCCCAGGGGAGACCCCGTACTTC

V gene: TRBV4-1
clone size: many
D gene: .
J gene: TRBJ2-1
CDR3 length: 12
CDR3 protein: CASSQMLEEQFF
CDR3 DNA: TGCGCCAGCAGCCAAATGCTTGAGGAGCAGTTCTTC